This T cell receptor beta chain originates from a study of blood T cell repertoires in COVID-19. Study as a whole: Samples came from the United States, Italy and Spain, spanning acute and convalescent COVID-19. In each case, the material was cDNA or gDNA derived from T cells, B-cell-depleted T cells, or PBMCs.

The CDR3 contains 13 residues. V lost 0 bases to trimming and J lost 12 bases, with 12 bases between them. In the original processing: For nucleated cells, counts were estimated from reference gene primer amplification. Only in-frame clones appear in the TCRdb table, and some are missing; sequencing was by immunoSEQ multiplex PCR. The V and J calls and clone size were taken over from that table, and D and trimming were inferred from the DNA. The sample carries under 250,000 clones, over 80% recorded once. The sequence was obtained from a woman aged 65 to 85 with active or convalescent COVID-19. The rearrangement uses TRBV12-3 or TRBV12-4 and TRBJ2-1; D may be TRBD2 (6 bases). The source material was peripheral blood. The CDR3 protein is CASSLARGMGQFF. CDR3 DNA sequence: TGTGCCAGCAGTTTAGCGCGGGGTATGGGGCAGTTCTTC.